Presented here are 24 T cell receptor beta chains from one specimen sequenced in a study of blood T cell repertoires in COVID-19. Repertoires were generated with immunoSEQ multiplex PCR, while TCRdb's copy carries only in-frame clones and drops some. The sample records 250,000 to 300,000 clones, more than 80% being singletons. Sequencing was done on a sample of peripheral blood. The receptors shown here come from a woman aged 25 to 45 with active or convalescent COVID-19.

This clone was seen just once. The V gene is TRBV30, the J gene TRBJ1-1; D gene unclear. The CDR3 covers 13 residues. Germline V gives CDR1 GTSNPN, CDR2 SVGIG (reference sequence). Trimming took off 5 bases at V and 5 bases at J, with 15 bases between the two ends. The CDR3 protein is CAWASGVRTEAFF. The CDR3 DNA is TGTGCCTGGGCGAGCGGGGTACGGACTGAAGCTTTCTTT.

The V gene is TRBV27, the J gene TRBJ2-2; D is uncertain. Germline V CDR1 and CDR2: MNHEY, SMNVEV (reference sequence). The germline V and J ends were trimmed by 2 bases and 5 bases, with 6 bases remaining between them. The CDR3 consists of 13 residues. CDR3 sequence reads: CASSLGGTGELFF. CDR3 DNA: TGTGCCAGCAGTTTAGGCGGTACCGGGGAGCTGTTTTTT.

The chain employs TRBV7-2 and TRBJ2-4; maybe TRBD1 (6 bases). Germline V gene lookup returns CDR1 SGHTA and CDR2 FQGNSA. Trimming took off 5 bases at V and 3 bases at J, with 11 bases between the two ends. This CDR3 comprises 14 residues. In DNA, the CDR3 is TGTGCCAGCAGCAGGGGGTTGGGCAAAAACATTCAGTACTTC. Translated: CASSRGLGKNIQYF.

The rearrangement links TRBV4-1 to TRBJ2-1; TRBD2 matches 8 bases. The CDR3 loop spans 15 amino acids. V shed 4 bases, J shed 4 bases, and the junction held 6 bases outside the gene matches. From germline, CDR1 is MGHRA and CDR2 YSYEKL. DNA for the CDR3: TGCGCCAGCAGCCTTAGCGGGGATCTGTACAATGAGCAGTTCTTC. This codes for CASSLSGDLYNEQFF.

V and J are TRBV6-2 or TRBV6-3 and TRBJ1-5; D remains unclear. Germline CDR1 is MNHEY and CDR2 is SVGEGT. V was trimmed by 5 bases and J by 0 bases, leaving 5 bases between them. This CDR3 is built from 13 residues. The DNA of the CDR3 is TGTGCCAGCAGTCCGTATAGCAATCAGCCCCAGCATTTT. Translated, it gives CASSPYSNQPQHF.

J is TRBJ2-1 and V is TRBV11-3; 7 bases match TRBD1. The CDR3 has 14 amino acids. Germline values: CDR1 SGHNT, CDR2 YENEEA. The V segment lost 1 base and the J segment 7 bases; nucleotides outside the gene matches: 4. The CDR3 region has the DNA TGTGCCAGCAGCTTAGGACAGGGTGGGAATGAGCAGTTCTTC. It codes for CASSLGQGGNEQFF.

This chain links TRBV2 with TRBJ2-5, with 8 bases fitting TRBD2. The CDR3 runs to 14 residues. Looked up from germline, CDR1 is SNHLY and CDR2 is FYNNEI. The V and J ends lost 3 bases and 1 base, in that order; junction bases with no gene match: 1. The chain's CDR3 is CASSEAGGQETQYF. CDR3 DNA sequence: TGTGCCAGCAGTGAGGCGGGGGGCCAAGAGACCCAGTACTTC.

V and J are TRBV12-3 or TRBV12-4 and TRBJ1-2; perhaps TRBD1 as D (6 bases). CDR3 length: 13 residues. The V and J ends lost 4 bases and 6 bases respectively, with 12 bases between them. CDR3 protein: CASSSRTENGYTF. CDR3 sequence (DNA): TGTGCCAGCAGTTCCCGGACAGAGAATGGCTACACCTTC.

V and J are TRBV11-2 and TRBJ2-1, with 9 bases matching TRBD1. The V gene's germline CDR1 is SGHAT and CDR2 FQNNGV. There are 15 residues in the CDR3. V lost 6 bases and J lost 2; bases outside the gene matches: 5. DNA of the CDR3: TGTGCCAGCAGTCCGGACAGGGGTGCCTACAATGAGCAGTTCTTC. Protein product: CASSPDRGAYNEQFF. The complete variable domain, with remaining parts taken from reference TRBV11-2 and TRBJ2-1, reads EAGVAQSPRYKIIEKRQSVAFWCNPISGHATLYWYQQILGQGPKLLIQFQNNGVVDDSQLPKDRFSAERLKGVDSTLKIQPAKLEDSAVYLCASSPDRGAYNEQFFGPGTRLTVL.

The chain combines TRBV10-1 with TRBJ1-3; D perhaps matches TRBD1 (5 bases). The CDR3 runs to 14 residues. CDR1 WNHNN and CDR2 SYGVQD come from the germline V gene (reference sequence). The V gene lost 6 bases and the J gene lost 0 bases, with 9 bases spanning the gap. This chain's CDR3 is CASRPGNSGNTIYF. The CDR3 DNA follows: TGCGCCAGCAGACCAGGGAACTCTGGAAACACCATATATTTT.

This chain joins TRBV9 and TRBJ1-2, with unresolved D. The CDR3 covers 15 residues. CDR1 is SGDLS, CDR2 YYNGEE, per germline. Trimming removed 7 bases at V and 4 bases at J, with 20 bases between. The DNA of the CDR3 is TGTGCCAGCTCCGTGGGGTTTAACGGACTCTATGGCTACACCTTC. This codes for CASSVGFNGLYGYTF.

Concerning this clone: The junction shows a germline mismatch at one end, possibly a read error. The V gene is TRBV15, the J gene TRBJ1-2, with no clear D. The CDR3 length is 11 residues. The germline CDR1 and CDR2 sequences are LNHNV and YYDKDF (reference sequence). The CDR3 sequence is CATSRDKEVLF. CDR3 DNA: TGTGCCACCAGCAGAGATAAAGAGGTCCTCTTC.

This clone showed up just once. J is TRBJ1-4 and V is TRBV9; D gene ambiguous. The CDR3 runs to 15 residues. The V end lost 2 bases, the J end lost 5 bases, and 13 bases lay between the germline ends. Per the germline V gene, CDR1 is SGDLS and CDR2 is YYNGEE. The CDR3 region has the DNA TGTGCCAGCAGCGTGGGGATAGGAGGGAATGAAAAACTGTTTTTT. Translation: CASSVGIGGNEKLFF.

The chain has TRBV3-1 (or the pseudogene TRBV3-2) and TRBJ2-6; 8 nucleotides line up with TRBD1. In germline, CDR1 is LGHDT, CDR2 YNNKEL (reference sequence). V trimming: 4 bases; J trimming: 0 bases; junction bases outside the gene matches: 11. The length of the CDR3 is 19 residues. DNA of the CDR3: TGTGCCAGCAGCCCTCCTAGGGACAGGATCCTCTCTGGGGCCAACGTCCTGACTTTC. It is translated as CASSPPRDRILSGANVLTF.

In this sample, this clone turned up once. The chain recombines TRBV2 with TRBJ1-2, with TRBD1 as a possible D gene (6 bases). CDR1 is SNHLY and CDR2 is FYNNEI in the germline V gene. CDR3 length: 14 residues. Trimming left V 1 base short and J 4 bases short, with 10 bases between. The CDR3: CASSEGGPGYGYTF. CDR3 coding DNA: TGTGCCAGCAGTGAAGGGGGGCCGGGCTATGGCTACACCTTC.

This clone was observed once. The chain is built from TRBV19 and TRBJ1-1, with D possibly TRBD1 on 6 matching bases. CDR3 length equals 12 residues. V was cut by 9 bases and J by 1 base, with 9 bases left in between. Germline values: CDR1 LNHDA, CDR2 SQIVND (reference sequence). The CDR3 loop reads CASRGPNTEAFF. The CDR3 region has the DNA TGTGCCAGCAGGGGACCGAACACTGAAGCTTTCTTT.

CDR3 sequence (DNA): TGCGCCAGCAGCCAAGATTGGCGCTGGGGACAGGTGAACACTGAAGCTTTCTTT. It codes for CASSQDWRWGQVNTEAFF. The chain joins TRBV4-3 to TRBJ1-1; the match to TRBD1 covers 8 bases. CDR3 length: 18 amino acids. CDR1 and CDR2 (germline): LGHNA, YSLEER. With V trimmed by 0 bases and J by 0 bases, 9 bases remained unmatched.

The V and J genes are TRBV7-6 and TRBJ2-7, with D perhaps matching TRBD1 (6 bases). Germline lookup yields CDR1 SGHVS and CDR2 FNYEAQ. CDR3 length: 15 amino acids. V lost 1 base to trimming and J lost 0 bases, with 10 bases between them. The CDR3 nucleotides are TGTGCCAGCAGCTTAGGGACAGCTGACTCCTACGAGCAGTACTTC. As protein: CASSLGTADSYEQYF. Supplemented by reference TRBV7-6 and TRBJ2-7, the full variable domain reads GAGVSQSPRYKVTKRGQDVALRCDPISGHVSLYWYRQALGQGPEFLTYFNYEAQQDKSGLPNDRFSAERPEGSISTLTIQRTEQRDSAMYRCASSLGTADSYEQYFGPGTRLTVT.

CDR3 amino acids: CASSLATGPGYGYTF. In DNA, the CDR3 is TGTGCCAGCAGCTTAGCGACAGGGCCGGGCTATGGCTACACCTTC. This chain uses TRBV7-6 with TRBJ1-2, with 7 bases aligning to TRBD1. V lost 0 bases, J lost 4 bases, and 5 bases stayed unmatched. Per germline, CDR1 SGHVS and CDR2 FNYEAQ. This CDR3 spans 15 amino acids.

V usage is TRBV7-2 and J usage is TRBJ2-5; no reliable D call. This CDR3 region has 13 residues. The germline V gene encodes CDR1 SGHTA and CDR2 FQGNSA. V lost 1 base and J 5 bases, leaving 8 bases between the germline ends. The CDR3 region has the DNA TGTGCCAGCAGCTTAGGTTTCGCGGAGACCCAGTACTTC. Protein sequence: CASSLGFAETQYF.

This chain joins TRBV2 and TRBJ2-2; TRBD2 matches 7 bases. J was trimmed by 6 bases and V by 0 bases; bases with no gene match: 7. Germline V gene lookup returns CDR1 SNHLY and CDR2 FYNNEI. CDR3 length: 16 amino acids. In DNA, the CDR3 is TGTGCCAGCAGTGAAGCGGGACTAACAGTCCCCGGGGAGCTGTTTTTT. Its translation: CASSEAGLTVPGELFF.

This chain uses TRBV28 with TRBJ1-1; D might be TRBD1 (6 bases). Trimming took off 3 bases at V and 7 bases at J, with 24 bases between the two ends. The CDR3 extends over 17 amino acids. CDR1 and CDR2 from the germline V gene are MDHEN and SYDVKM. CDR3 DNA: TGTGCCAGCAGTTTTCAAAAGGGGGGGACGGCACCTGATGAAGCTTTCTTT. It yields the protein CASSFQKGGTAPDEAFF. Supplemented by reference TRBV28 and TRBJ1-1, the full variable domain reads DVKVTQSSRYLVKRTGEKVFLECVQDMDHENMFWYRQDPGLGLRLIYFSYDVKMKEKGDIPEGYSVSREKKERFSLILESASTNQTSMYLCASSFQKGGTAPDEAFFGQGTRLTVV.

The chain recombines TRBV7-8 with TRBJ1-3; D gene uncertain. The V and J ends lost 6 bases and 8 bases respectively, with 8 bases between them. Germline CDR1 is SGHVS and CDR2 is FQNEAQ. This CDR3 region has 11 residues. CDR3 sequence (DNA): TGTGCCAGCAGGGTGGCTGACACCATATATTTT. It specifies CASRVADTIYF. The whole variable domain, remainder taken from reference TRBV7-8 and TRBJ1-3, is GAGVSQSPRYKVAKRGQDVALRCDPISGHVSLFWYQQALGQGPEFLTYFQNEAQLDKSGLPSDRFFAERPEGSVSTLKIQRTQQEDSAVYLCASRVADTIYFGEGSWLTVV.

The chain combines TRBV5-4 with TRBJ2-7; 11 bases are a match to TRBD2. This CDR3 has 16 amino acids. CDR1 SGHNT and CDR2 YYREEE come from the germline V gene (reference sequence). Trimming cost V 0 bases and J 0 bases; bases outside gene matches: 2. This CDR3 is CASSLGGTSGSYEQYF. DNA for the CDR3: TGTGCCAGCAGCTTGGGTGGGACTAGCGGCTCCTACGAGCAGTACTTC.